This T cell receptor (beta chain) was obtained from a study of blood T cell repertoires in COVID-19. This CDR3 contains 15 residues. V trimming: 5 bases; J trimming: 9 bases; junction bases outside the gene matches: 8. The germline CDR1 and CDR2 sequences are SGHNT and YYREEE (reference sequence). Per the original data handling: The assay estimated nucleated cells by amplifying reference gene primers. TCRdb keeps only in-frame clones here, not all; method: immunoSEQ multiplex PCR. Clonal size and the V and J genes are those of that table, whereas D and trimming came from the DNA. The sample lists 200,000 to 250,000 clones, roughly 81% occurring once.

The source material was peripheral blood. The rearrangement uses TRBV5-4 and TRBJ2-1, with 13 bases lining up with TRBD2. The sequence came from a man aged 45-65 years who had recovered from COVID-19. CDR3 nucleotides: TGTGCCAGCAGTCAAGGACTAGCGGGAGCGCCTGAGCAGTTCTTC. This encodes CASSQGLAGAPEQFF.